Following are 9 T cell receptor beta chains from one sample sequenced in a study of blood T cell repertoires in COVID-19. Libraries were prepared by immunoSEQ multiplex PCR; TCRdb keeps only in-frame clonotypes and omits some of them. The sample holds fewer than 250,000 clones, more than 70% seen once. Sequencing was done on a sample of peripheral blood. The receptors originated from a man aged 45 to 65 with active or convalescent COVID-19.

V and J are TRBV7-2 and TRBJ1-6; possible D gene TRBD1, 5 bases. The germline V and J ends were trimmed by 7 bases and 4 bases, with 17 bases remaining between them. The CDR3 length is 16 residues. Germline values: CDR1 SGHTA, CDR2 FQGNSA. The CDR3 nucleotides read TGTGCCAGCACCCCCCAACCCCAGGGTTATAATTCACCCCTCCACTTT. It encodes CASTPQPQGYNSPLHF.

V is TRBV6-5 and J is TRBJ2-3; 7 bases line up with TRBD2. The CDR3 is made up of 16 amino acids. The trim removed 3 bases at V and 0 bases at J, leaving 6 bases unmatched. Germline V CDR1 and CDR2: MNHEY, SVGAGI. CDR3 amino acids: CASSYSRAGSTDTQYF. CDR3 DNA sequence: TGTGCCAGCAGTTATTCCCGAGCGGGGAGCACAGATACGCAGTATTTT.

The gene calls are TRBV19 and TRBJ2-5, with 10 bases lining up with TRBD2. The CDR3 spans 18 residues. Germline CDR1 LNHDA, CDR2 SQIVND (reference sequence). V lost 3 bases and J lost 4; bases outside the gene matches: 14. The CDR3 loop is CASSILLGTSGMSETQYF. CDR3 nucleotide sequence: TGTGCCAGTAGTATTCTCCTCGGTACTAGCGGGATGTCAGAGACCCAGTACTTC.

This clone was found many times. The CDR3 nucleotides read TGTGCCAGCAGCCTGGACAGGGTGGACGGCTACACCTTC. Translating it yields CASSLDRVDGYTF. The genes are TRBV5-6 and TRBJ1-2, with 8 positions matching TRBD1. After removal of 4 bases from V and 8 bases from J, the junction contained 7 bases not matched to a gene. Germline V lookup: CDR1 SGHDT, CDR2 YYEEEE. This CDR3 contains 13 residues.

The chain recombines TRBV6-5 with TRBJ1-3; a weak D match, TRBD1 (6 bases). This CDR3 is built from 14 residues. The V gene lost 6 bases and the J gene lost 2 bases, with 11 bases spanning the gap. CDR1 is MNHEY, CDR2 SVGAGI, per germline. The CDR3 protein is CASSTGLPGNTIYF. DNA of the CDR3: TGTGCCAGCAGCACAGGGCTACCTGGAAACACCATATATTTT.

The V gene is TRBV7-3, the J gene TRBJ1-6; weak D call: TRBD1 (6 bases). Germline V gene sequence: CDR1 SGHTA, CDR2 FQGTGA. V lost 3 bases and J lost 6, with 12 bases in between. The length of the CDR3 is 15 residues. DNA of the CDR3: TGTGCCAGCAGCTTGTTGGACAGTTCTAATTCACCCCTCCACTTT. Its translation: CASSLLDSSNSPLHF.

This chain links TRBV6-5 with TRBJ1-4, with a tentative D call TRBD1 (6 bases). Per germline, CDR1 MNHEY and CDR2 SVGAGI. There are 14 residues in the CDR3. Between the trimmed V and J ends, which lost 5 bases and 7 bases, there was a span of 14 bases. CDR3 DNA sequence: TGTGCCAGCAGTCGCGTCCGGGACACTGAAAAACTGTTTTTT. Translation gives CASSRVRDTEKLFF.

The chain recombines TRBV27 with TRBJ1-5; TRBD1 matches 7 bases. This CDR3 has 12 amino acids. The junction had 5 bases not matched to a gene; V was cut back by 4 bases and J by 11 bases. Germline-derived CDR1 and CDR2 are MNHEY and SMNVEV (reference sequence). The CDR3 DNA follows: TGTGCCAGCAGTTCACAGGGGAAGGCCCAGCATTTT. Protein sequence: CASSSQGKAQHF.

CDR3 protein: CATYSGQGLDTQYF. The CDR3 DNA sequence: TGTGCCACCTATTCCGGACAGGGTCTCGATACGCAGTATTTT. The gene calls are TRBV6-5 and TRBJ2-3, with 8 nucleotides matching TRBD1. Trimming removed 10 bases from V and 6 bases from J; junction bases left unmatched: 12. Germline CDR1 is MNHEY and CDR2 is SVGAGI. The length of the CDR3 is 14 residues.